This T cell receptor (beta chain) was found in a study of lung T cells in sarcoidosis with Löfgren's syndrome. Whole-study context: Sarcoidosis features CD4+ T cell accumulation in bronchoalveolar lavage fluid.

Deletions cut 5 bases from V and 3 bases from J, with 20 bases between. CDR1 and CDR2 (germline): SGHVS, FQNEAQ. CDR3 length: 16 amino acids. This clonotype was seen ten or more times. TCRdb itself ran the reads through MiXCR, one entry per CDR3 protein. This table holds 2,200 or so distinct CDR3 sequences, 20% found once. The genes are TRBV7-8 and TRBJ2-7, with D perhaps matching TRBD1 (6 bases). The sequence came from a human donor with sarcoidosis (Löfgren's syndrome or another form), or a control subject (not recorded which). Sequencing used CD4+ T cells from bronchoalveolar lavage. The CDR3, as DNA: TGTGCCAGCAGCACCCCCCGTGGGGGCGTAGGCTACGAGCAGTACTTC. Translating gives CASSTPRGGVGYEQYF. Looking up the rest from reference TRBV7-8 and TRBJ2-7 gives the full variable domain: GAGVSQSPRYKVAKRGQDVALRCDPISGHVSLFWYQQALGQGPEFLTYFQNEAQLDKSGLPSDRFFAERPEGSVSTLKIQRTQQEDSAVYLCASSTPRGGVGYEQYFGPGTRLTVT.